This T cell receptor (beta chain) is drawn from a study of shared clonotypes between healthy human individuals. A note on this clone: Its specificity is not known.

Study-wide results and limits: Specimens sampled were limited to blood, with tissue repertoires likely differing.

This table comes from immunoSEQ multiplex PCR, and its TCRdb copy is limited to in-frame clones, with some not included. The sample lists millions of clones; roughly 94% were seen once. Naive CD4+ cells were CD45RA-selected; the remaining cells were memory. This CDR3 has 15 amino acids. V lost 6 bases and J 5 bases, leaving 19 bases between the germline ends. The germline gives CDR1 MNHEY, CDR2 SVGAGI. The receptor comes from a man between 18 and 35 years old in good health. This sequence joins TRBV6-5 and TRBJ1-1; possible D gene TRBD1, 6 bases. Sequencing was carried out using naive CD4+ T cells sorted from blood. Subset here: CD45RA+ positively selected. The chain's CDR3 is CASRRGSTQGTEAFF. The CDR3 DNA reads TGTGCCAGCAGGAGAGGGTCAACCCAGGGGACTGAAGCTTTCTTT.